A selection of T cell receptor beta chains follows, all from one sample in a study of beta chain features in type 1 diabetes. Generated by immunoSEQ multiplex PCR, the TCRdb table keeps only in-frame clones and is missing some. The table has 300,000 or so clones, 14% seen once. Sequencing used naive CD4+ T cells from blood. The receptors were sampled from a man aged 25 to 45 with type 1 diabetes. CDR3s include the opening cysteine and the closing phenylalanine or tryptophan. The D gene is left open where the match is weak. Where a row states a size, it is once, few, many or the class of an expanded clone; other rows omit it.

clone size,V gene,J gene,D gene,CDR3 DNA,CDR3 protein
-,TRBV15,TRBJ2-1,TRBD2,TGTGCCACCAGCAGATACACTAGCGGCTACAATGAGCAGTTCTTC,CATSRYTSGYNEQFF
-,TRBV19,TRBJ1-1,-,TGTGCCAGTAGACCCCAGGTGAACACTGAAGCTTTCTTT,CASRPQVNTEAFF
few,TRBV30,TRBJ2-3,-,TGTGCCTGTGAGTCTAGCACAGATACGCAGTATTTT,CACESSTDTQYF
few,TRBV5-1,TRBJ2-1,TRBD2,TGCGCCAGCAGCGGTGGGACTAGCGGGACAGTAAGTGAGCAGTTCTTC,CASSGGTSGTVSEQFF
-,TRBV7-6,TRBJ2-1,-,TGTGCCAGCAGCTTATTACTAGGCCGTACAATAGAGCAGTTCTTC,CASSLLLGRTIEQFF
-,TRBV7-2,TRBJ2-1,-,TGTGCCAGCAGCTTCAGGAGGGAACCCTACAATGAGCAGTTCTTC,CASSFRREPYNEQFF
-,TRBV7-8,TRBJ2-7,-,TGTGCCAGCAGCTCCACGTCGAGGGACGAGCAGTACTTC,CASSSTSRDEQYF
few,TRBV6-1,TRBJ1-4,-,TGTGCCAGCAGTGGAAGAGCAACTAATGAAAAACTGTTTTTT,CASSGRATNEKLFF
few,TRBV30,TRBJ2-1,TRBD2,TGTGCCTGGTGTTTACCGGGACTAGCTCCCCTCTTC,CAWCLPGLAPLF
-,TRBV7-3,TRBJ1-1,-,TGTGCCAGCAGCCGGGACATGAACACTGAAGCTTTCTTT,CASSRDMNTEAFF
few,TRBV29-1,TRBJ2-7,-,TGCAGCGTTGGCAGGCAGGAAAGCTCCTACGAGCAGTACTTC,CSVGRQESSYEQYF